The 6 T cell receptor beta chains below come from one sample, sequenced in a study of blood T cell repertoires in COVID-19. Sequencing used immunoSEQ multiplex PCR; TCRdb keeps in-frame clones, though not all of them. The table shows a few hundred thousand clones, with about 80% occurring only once. The sequencing input was PBMCs or T cells enriched from blood (not recorded which). The receptor source for this set is a man aged 50 to 60 who had recovered from COVID-19.

This clone came up many times. The V and J genes are TRBV7-2 and TRBJ2-7; 10 positions agree with TRBD1. This CDR3 region has 15 residues. Germline lookup yields CDR1 SGHTA and CDR2 FQGNSA. V lost 5 bases and J lost 7; bases outside the gene matches: 11. CDR3 bases: TGTGCCAGCAGCCATCGACAGGGGGCTCCTACTGAGCAGTACTTC. The encoded protein is CASSHRQGAPTEQYF.

Note on this clone: Compared with germline, one end of the junction differs, possibly owing to a read error. The rearrangement links TRBV6-1 to TRBJ2-7; D may be TRBD2 (7 bases). CDR3 size: 13 residues. From germline, CDR1 is MNHNS and CDR2 SASEGT. The CDR3 loop is CASSEARGAEQYF. The DNA of the CDR3 is TGTGCCAGCAGCGAAGCACGGGGGGCCGAGCAGTACTTC.

The rearrangement joins TRBV6-1 to TRBJ2-7; 8 positions agree with TRBD1. V was clipped by 4 bases and J by 2 bases; unmatched bases: 19. CDR3 length: 19 amino acids. From germline, CDR1 is MNHNS and CDR2 SASEGT. CDR3 amino acids: CASSANRGTPTYHTYEQYF. The CDR3 region has the DNA TGTGCCAGCAGTGCAAACAGGGGGACCCCTACTTACCACACCTACGAGCAGTACTTC.

The V call is TRBV10-3, the J call TRBJ1-1, with TRBD1 matching 7 bases. Losses at the gene ends were 10 bases for V and 4 bases for J; bases not matched to a gene: 6. Germline V CDR1 and CDR2: ENHRY, SYGVKD. This CDR3 comprises 12 residues. In nucleotides, the CDR3 is TGTGCCACGACAGGGCTGGGCACTGAAGCTTTCTTT. Encoded protein: CATTGLGTEAFF.

The chain uses TRBV9 and TRBJ2-7, with 9 bases lining up with TRBD2. The CDR3 sequence is 14 residues long. Looked up from germline, CDR1 is SGDLS and CDR2 is YYNGEE. V trimming: 4 bases; J trimming: 6 bases; junction bases outside the gene matches: 8. CDR3 sequence: CASSPRREGPEQYF. The CDR3 bases are TGTGCCAGCAGCCCAAGGCGGGAGGGACCCGAGCAGTACTTC.

V is TRBV27 and J is TRBJ1-2, with 11 bases aligning to TRBD1. V lost 8 bases to trimming and J lost 5 bases; unmatched junction nucleotides: 10. Per the germline V gene, CDR1 is MNHEY and CDR2 is SMNVEV (reference sequence). CDR3 length: 15 residues. The CDR3 bases are TGTGCCAGCGGTCGGGGGACAGGGGGTCGGTATGGCTACACCTTC. This gives the protein CASGRGTGGRYGYTF.